This T cell receptor beta chain derives from a study of blood T cells in healthy people across ages. Alongside a J-beta primer mix, a sample-barcoded 5' primer served in a second PCR lasting about 6 to 12 cycles. A single record per CDR3 protein comes from TCRdb applying MiXCR to the 5' RACE reads. The sample holds over 750,000 distinct CDR3 sequences; around a quarter are singletons and the top ten take 9.4%. Germline-derived CDR1 and CDR2 are MDHEN and SYDVKM. The CDR3 consists of 17 residues. Between the trimmed V and J ends, which lost 3 bases and 1 base, there was a span of 17 bases. These data also featured in a second study, about T cells of mothers and their children.

The sequencing input was blood. The TCR was taken from a boy younger than 18 in good health. The chain links TRBV28 to TRBJ2-3; weak D call: TRBD2 (6 bases). The CDR3 nucleotides are TGTGCCAGCAGTTTTTGGGGCGGGGACGAGGGCACAGATACGCAGTATTTT. Protein sequence: CASSFWGGDEGTDTQYF.